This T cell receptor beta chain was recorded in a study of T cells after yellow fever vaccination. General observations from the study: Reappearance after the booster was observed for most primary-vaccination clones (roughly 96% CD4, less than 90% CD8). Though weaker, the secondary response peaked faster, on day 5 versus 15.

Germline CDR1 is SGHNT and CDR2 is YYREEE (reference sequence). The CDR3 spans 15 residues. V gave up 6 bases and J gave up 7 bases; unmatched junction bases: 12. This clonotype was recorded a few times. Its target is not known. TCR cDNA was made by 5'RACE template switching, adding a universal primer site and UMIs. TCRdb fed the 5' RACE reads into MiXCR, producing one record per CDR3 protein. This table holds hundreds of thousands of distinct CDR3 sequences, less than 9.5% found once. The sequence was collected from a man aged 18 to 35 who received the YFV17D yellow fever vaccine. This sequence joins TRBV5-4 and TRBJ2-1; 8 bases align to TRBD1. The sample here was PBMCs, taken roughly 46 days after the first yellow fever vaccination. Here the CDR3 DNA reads TGTGCCAGCAAAGCCGGACAGGGTATCCAGAATGAGCAGTTCTTC. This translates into CASKAGQGIQNEQFF.